The clone carrying this T cell receptor (beta chain) has a single count. What it recognizes is unknown. The study ran its PCR with 60 Vbeta and 13 Jbeta primers. The table came from immunoSEQ multiplex PCR; TCRdb's copy has only in-frame clones and leaves some out. Here the sample spans 90,000 to 120,000 clones, roughly 76% being singletons. Trimming took off 0 bases at V and 5 bases at J, with 14 bases between the two ends. CDR1 is SGHNT and CDR2 is YYREEE in the germline V gene (reference sequence). The CDR3 consists of 15 residues. These data come from a study of cytomegalovirus exposure and HLA in healthy donors. Overall study context: Roughly 170 million T cells yielded 117 million unique TCR beta sequences in earlier analysis.

Points from the study as a whole: TCR beta chains numbering some 160 were designated cytomegalovirus-associated.

What was sequenced was PBMCs. The chain carries TRBV5-4 and TRBJ2-5; D might be TRBD1 (5 bases). The sequence derives from a man in his late teens or twenties in good health and CMV-seronegative. DNA of the CDR3: TGTGCCAGCAGCTTGGGGCAGGGCCCTCGTGAGACCCAGTACTTC. Protein product: CASSLGQGPRETQYF.